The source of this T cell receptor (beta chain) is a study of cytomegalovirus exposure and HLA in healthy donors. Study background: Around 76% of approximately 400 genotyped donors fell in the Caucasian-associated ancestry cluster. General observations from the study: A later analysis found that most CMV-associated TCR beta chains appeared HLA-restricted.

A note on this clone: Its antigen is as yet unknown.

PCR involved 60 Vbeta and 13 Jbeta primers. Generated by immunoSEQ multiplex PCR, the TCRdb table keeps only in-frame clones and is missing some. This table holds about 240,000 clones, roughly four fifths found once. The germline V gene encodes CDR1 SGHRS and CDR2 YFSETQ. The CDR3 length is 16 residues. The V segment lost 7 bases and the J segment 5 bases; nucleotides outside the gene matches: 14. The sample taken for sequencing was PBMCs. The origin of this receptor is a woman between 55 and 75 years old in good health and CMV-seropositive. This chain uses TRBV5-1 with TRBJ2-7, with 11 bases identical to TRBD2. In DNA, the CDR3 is TGCGCCAGCTCTGGGTTAGCGGGAGGGCCGCGGGACGAGCAGTACTTC. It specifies CASSGLAGGPRDEQYF.